This T cell receptor beta chain is from a study of cytomegalovirus exposure and HLA in healthy donors. Study-level results: Reports credit the classifier with highly specific, highly sensitive diagnosis of cytomegalovirus status. Presence/absence analyses supposed approximately even sequencing depth among donors.

Germline V gene lookup returns CDR1 SEHNR and CDR2 FQNEAQ (reference sequence). The CDR3 runs to 14 residues. V gave up 5 bases and J gave up 3 bases; unmatched junction bases: 6. The PCR had 60 Vbeta and 13 Jbeta primers. The repertoire was sequenced with immunoSEQ multiplex PCR; TCRdb's copy has only in-frame clones and lacks some. Found here are 150,000 to 200,000 clones, approximately 80% of them singletons; the top ten hold 1.5% to 2%. Each donor was nominally healthy when sampled (though unrecorded immune exposures were likely). As concerns this clone: As yet, its antigen is unknown.

This TCR derives from a woman aged 18-29 years in good health and CMV-seronegative. This rearrangement joins TRBV7-9 to TRBJ2-5, with TRBD1 identical over 7 bases. Sequences were obtained from PBMCs. The CDR3 here is CASSPLTGKETQYF. CDR3 bases: TGTGCCAGCAGCCCACTGACAGGGAAAGAGACCCAGTACTTC.